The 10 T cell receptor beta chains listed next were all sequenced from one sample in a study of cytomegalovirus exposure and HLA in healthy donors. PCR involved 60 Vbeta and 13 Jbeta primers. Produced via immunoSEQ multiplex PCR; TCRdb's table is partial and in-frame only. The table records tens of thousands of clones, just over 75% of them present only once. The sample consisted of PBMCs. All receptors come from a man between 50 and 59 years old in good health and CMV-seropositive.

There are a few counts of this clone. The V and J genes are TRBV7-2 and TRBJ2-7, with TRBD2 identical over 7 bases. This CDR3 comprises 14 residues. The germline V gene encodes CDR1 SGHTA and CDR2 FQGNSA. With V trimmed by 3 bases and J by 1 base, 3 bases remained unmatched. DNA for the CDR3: TGTGCCAGCAGCTTCCAGGGAGGGTCCTACGAGCAGTACTTC. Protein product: CASSFQGGSYEQYF. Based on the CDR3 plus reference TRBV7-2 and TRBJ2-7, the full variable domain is GAGVSQSPSNKVTEKGKDVELRCDPISGHTALYWYRQSLGQGLEFLIYFQGNSAPDKSGLPSDRFSAERTGGSVSTLTIQRTQQEDSAVYLCASSFQGGSYEQYFGPGTRLTVT.

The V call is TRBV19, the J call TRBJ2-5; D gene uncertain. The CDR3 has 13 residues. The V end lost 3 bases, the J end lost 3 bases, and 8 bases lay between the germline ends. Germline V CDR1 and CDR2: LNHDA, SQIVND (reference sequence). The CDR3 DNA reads TGTGCCAGTAGTATCGGAACAGAAGAGACCCAGTACTTC. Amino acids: CASSIGTEETQYF.

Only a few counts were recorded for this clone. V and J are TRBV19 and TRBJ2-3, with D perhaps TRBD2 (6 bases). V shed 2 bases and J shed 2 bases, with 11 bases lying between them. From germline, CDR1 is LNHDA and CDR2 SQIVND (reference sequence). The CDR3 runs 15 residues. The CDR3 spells CASSIPGEITDTQYF. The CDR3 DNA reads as TGTGCCAGTAGTATACCGGGGGAGATCACAGATACGCAGTATTTT.

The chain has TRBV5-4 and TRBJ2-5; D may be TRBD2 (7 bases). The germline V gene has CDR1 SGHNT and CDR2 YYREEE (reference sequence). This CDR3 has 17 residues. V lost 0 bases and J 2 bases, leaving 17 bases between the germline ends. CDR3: CASSLAGGRGSQETQYF. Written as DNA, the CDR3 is TGTGCCAGCAGCTTGGCCGGGGGGCGGGGGTCTCAAGAGACCCAGTACTTC.

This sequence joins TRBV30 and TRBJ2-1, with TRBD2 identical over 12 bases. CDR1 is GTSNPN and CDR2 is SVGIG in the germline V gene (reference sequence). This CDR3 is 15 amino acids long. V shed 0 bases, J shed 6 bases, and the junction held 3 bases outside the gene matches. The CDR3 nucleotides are TGTGCCTGGAGTGTACTAGCGGGAGGCACCAATGAGCAGTTCTTC. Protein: CAWSVLAGGTNEQFF.

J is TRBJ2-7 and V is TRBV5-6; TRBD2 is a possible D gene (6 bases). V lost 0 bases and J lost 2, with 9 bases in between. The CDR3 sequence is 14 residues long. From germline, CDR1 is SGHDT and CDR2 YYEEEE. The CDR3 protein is CASSLVLAPYEQYF. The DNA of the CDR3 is TGTGCCAGCAGCTTGGTACTAGCCCCCTACGAGCAGTACTTC.

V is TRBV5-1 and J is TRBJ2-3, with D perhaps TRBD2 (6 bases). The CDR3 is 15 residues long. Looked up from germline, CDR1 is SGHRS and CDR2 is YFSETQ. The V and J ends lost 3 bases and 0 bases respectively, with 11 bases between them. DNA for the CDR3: TGCGCCAGCAGCTCGGGGGACCAAAGCACAGATACGCAGTATTTT. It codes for CASSSGDQSTDTQYF.

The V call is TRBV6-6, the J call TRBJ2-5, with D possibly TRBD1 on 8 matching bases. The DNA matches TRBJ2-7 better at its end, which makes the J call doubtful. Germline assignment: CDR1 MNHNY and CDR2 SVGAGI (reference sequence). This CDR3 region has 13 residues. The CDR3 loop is CAANRGTIYEQYF. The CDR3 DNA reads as TGTGCCGCCAACAGGGGGACTATTTACGAGCAGTACTTC.

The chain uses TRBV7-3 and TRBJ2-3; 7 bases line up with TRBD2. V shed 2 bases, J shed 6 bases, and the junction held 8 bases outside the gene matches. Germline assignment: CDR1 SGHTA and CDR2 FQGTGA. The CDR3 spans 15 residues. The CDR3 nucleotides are TGTGCCAGCAGCTTAGGGGGAGGGCCATATGATACGCAGTATTTT. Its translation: CASSLGGGPYDTQYF.

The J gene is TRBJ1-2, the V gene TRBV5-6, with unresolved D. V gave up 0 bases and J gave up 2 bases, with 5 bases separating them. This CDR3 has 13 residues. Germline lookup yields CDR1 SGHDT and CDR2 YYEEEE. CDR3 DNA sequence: TGTGCCAGCAGCTTGGACGGGAACTATGGCTACACCTTC. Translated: CASSLDGNYGYTF.